A single sample is the source of the 18 T cell receptor beta chains below, sequenced in a study of T cells expressing NK-cell markers. TCRdb re-called the 5' RACE reads; every CDR3 protein appears as one record, without DNA. This repertoire includes 500,000 to 600,000 distinct CDR3 sequences. Sequenced sample: blood T cells: a sorted CD56 or NKG2C T cell subset, CD4+ or CD8+ T cells, or bulk PBMC T cells (not recorded which). The receptors were gathered from a man aged 18 to 30 in good health.

The rearrangement joins TRBV12-3 or TRBV12-4 to TRBJ1-5; TCRdb picks TRBD1, but there is no DNA to check that call. The length of the CDR3 is 14 residues. The CDR3 reads CASSPGRANQPQHF.

The chain employs TRBV6-2 or TRBV6-3 and TRBJ2-5; TCRdb reports TRBD1, a call that lacks DNA to check it against. Germline V gene lookup returns CDR1 MNHEY and CDR2 SVGEGT. This CDR3 spans 13 amino acids. Here the CDR3 reads CASKEGGRETQYF.

The chain recombines TRBV20-1 with TRBJ1-2; absent DNA, TCRdb's TRBD1 call cannot be checked. Germline assignment: CDR1 DFQATT and CDR2 SNEGSKA (reference sequence). There are 11 residues in the CDR3. Here the CDR3 reads CSATFAGTYTF.

The chain couples TRBV29-1 to TRBJ2-5; TCRdb calls TRBD2, which cannot be checked without DNA. Germline CDR1 is SQVTM and CDR2 is ANQGSEA. The CDR3 has 15 amino acids. CDR3 residues: CSVSKGLAGGETQYF.

The V and J genes are TRBV29-1 and TRBJ2-5; TCRdb indicates TRBD2, and absent DNA this call remains unverified. Germline loops: CDR1 SQVTM, CDR2 ANQGSEA. The CDR3 extends over 13 amino acids. The CDR3 reads CSVSGGVEETQYF.

The V call is TRBV2, the J call TRBJ1-4; TCRdb's D call of TRBD1 is untestable without DNA. Looked up from germline, CDR1 is SNHLY and CDR2 is FYNNEI. This CDR3 spans 13 amino acids. This CDR3 is CASTGEMWEKLFF. Full variable domain (rest looked up from reference TRBV2 and TRBJ1-4): EPEVTQTPSHQVTQMGQEVILRCVPISNHLYFYWYRQILGQKVEFLVSFYNNEISEKSEIFDDQFSVERPDGSNFTLKIRSTKLEDSAMYFCASTGEMWEKLFFGSGTQLSVL.

The chain carries TRBV29-1 and TRBJ1-4; TCRdb's D call of TRBD1 is untestable without DNA. The germline V gene has CDR1 SQVTM and CDR2 ANQGSEA. The CDR3 runs 15 residues. CDR3: CSVESFRTGVEKLFF.

The V call is TRBV7-9, the J call TRBJ2-4. This CDR3 has 16 amino acids. Germline V gene data show CDR1 as SEHNR and CDR2 as FQNEAQ (reference sequence). The CDR3 sequence: CASSLVGDVTKNIQYF.

The chain links TRBV5-1 to TRBJ2-5; TCRdb calls TRBD1, which cannot be checked without DNA. The CDR3 consists of 15 residues. The germline gives CDR1 SGHRS, CDR2 YFSETQ. The CDR3 is CASSLDGRGPETQYF.

The chain employs TRBV20-1 and TRBJ2-4; TCRdb proposes TRBD1, but this gene call is untestable without DNA. This CDR3 contains 13 residues. Germline V CDR1 and CDR2: DFQATT, SNEGSKA (reference sequence). The CDR3 here is CSGGAGSINIQYF.

The chain links TRBV5-6 to TRBJ2-6. This CDR3 contains 12 residues. CDR1 and CDR2 from the germline V gene are SGHDT and YYEEEE. The CDR3 sequence: CASRGGANVLTF.

The chain recombines TRBV4-1 with TRBJ1-1; TCRdb outputs TRBD1, but without DNA this stays unchecked. This CDR3 is built from 14 residues. Germline V lookup: CDR1 MGHRA, CDR2 YSYEKL. CDR3 protein: CASLGAGSKAEAFF.

V gene TRBV29-1 combines with J gene TRBJ2-1; the D call of TRBD1 rests on TCRdb alone, since no DNA is present to check it. Germline V gene lookup returns CDR1 SQVTM and CDR2 ANQGSEA. The CDR3 is 16 residues long. CDR3 in amino acids: CSVGTGGGSGRNEQFF.

The chain couples TRBV15 to TRBJ1-5; the TCRdb D gene call, TRBD1, has no DNA to confirm it. This CDR3 region has 17 residues. Germline CDR1 is LNHNV and CDR2 is YYDKDF (reference sequence). The CDR3 reads CATSRGGQPGGNQPQHF. Combining the CDR3 with reference TRBV15 and TRBJ1-5 gives the whole variable domain DAMVIQNPRYQVTQFGKPVTLSCSQTLNHNVMYWYQQKSSQAPKLLFHYYDKDFNNEADTPDNFQSRRPNTSFCFLDIRSPGLGDTAMYLCATSRGGQPGGNQPQHFGDGTRLSIL.

This sequence joins TRBV12-3 or TRBV12-4 and TRBJ2-3. This CDR3 has 13 residues. CDR3 region: CASSLGSTDTQYF.

The chain uses TRBV6-2 or TRBV6-3 and TRBJ2-1; TCRdb outputs TRBD2, but without DNA this stays unchecked. There are 15 residues in the CDR3. Germline V gene sequence: CDR1 MNHEY, CDR2 SVGEGT. CDR3: CASRGAASSYNEQFF.

This chain joins TRBV3-1 and TRBJ2-7; TCRdb names TRBD1, which stays unverified in the absence of DNA. Germline CDR1 reads LGHDT; CDR2 reads YNNKEL (reference sequence). This CDR3 region has 14 residues. The CDR3 spells CASSKREGTYEQYF.

The genes are TRBV25-1 and TRBJ2-1. Germline CDR1 is MGHDK and CDR2 is SYGVNS. The CDR3 is 15 residues long. The chain's CDR3 is CASSEGGRAYNEQFF.